The rows below give T cell receptor beta chains drawn from one sample of a study of T-cell reconstitution after alpha-beta-depleted transplantation in children. TCRdb re-called the PCR reads through MiXCR, storing one row per CDR3 protein. The sample yields a few hundred thousand distinct CDR3 sequences, approximately 13% seen once. Sequenced material: PBMCs, mostly from graft donor cells, taken 360 days after TCRalphabeta/CD19-depleted stem cell transplant. These receptors were taken from a male patient younger than 18 who had a stem cell transplant for acute myeloid leukemia, so the T cells may come from the graft donor. Both conserved end residues are part of each CDR3. The D gene is left open where the match is weak. Clone size is stated in some rows and not others, as once, few, many or a class when expanded.

15 TRBJ2-5 NA few TRBV6-5 TGTGCCAGCAGTTCCCACAGGGCCCCCCAAGAGACCCAGTACTTC CASSSHRAPQETQYF
18 TRBJ2-4 TRBD1 NA TRBV7-6 TGTGCCAGCAGCCCAGGACAGGGGGCGGGGTTTGCCAAAAACATTCAGTACTTC CASSPGQGAGFAKNIQYF
13 TRBJ2-1 TRBD1 many TRBV29-1 TGCAGCGTCCCAGACAGGGCCTACAATGAGCAGTTCTTC CSVPDRAYNEQFF
15 TRBJ2-7 TRBD2 few TRBV29-1 TGCAGCGTTGAGGAACCACTGGGACTAGCGAACGAGCAGTACTTC CSVEEPLGLANEQYF
17 TRBJ2-7 TRBD2 NA TRBV18 TGTGCCAGCTCACCAATCTCTAGCGGGAGGGCCTCGTACGAGCAGTACTTC CASSPISSGRASYEQYF
14 TRBJ2-7 NA few TRBV7-9 TGTGCCAGCAGCCCGAGGTGGGGTGAGTACGAGCAGTACTTC CASSPRWGEYEQYF
11 TRBJ2-4 NA few TRBV28 TGTGCCAGCAGTTCCCTGAGCATTCAGTACTTC CASSSLSIQYF
14 TRBJ2-7 TRBD2 few TRBV28 TGTGCCAGCAGTTTCGAGCGGGAGTTTTTCGAGCAGTACTTC CASSFEREFFEQYF
11 TRBJ2-1 NA few TRBV20-1 TGCAGTGCTAGCCGGCTCACCGAGCAGTTCTTC CSASRLTEQFF
13 TRBJ2-2 NA few TRBV7-9 TGTGCCAGCAGCTTAGGCCCCATCGGGGAGCTGTTTTTT CASSLGPIGELFF
18 TRBJ1-4 NA NA TRBV11-1 TGTGCCAGCAGCTTAGACAGGGAAACTTTGTTCGGTGATGAAAAACTGTTTTTT CASSLDRETLFGDEKLFF
13 TRBJ2-1 NA many TRBV27 TGTGCCAGCAGTTTCGGAGTAAGTTGGGAGCAGTTCTTC CASSFGVSWEQFF
14 TRBJ2-2 NA many TRBV29-1 TGCGGACATCGTCTGCGTGCGGGCACCGGGGAGCTGTTTTTT CGHRLRAGTGELFF
16 TRBJ2-1 NA few TRBV4-3 TGCGCCAGCAGCCCAGCAGGAGGGGCTCTTTACAATGAGCAGTTCTTC CASSPAGGALYNEQFF
15 TRBJ2-7 NA NA TRBV29-1 TGCAGCGTTGAAGTGGCGATGACCCCTTCCTACGAGCAGTACTTC CSVEVAMTPSYEQYF
13 TRBJ2-1 TRBD2 few TRBV20-1 TGCAGTGCTAGAGTGGCGGGAGGATGGGAGCAGTTCTTC CSARVAGGWEQFF
16 TRBJ2-1 TRBD2 many TRBV11-2 TGTGCCAGCAGCTTAGTGGGTGGGACTAGCGTGACCTCGCAGTTCTTC CASSLVGGTSVTSQFF
14 TRBJ2-7 TRBD2 few TRBV20-1 TGCAGTGCTCCCCCGACTAGCGGGGGCTACGAGCAGTACTTC CSAPPTSGGYEQYF
16 TRBJ1-4 TRBD1 many TRBV12-3/TRBV12-4 TGTGCCAGCAGCCAGATGGTGACAGGGGGCAATGAAAAACTGTTTTTT CASSQMVTGGNEKLFF
17 TRBJ2-3 TRBD2 few TRBV20-1 TGCAGTGCTAGAGAGGCTAGCGGGATCCTACGCACAGATACGCAGTATTTT CSAREASGILRTDTQYF
15 TRBJ2-3 NA NA TRBV15 TGTGCCACCTTAGACCCCGGCTGGTCCACAGATACGCAGTATTTT CATLDPGWSTDTQYF
12 TRBJ1-1 NA few TRBV20-1 TGCAGTGCTAGAGCTCCGAACACTGAAGCTTTCTTT CSARAPNTEAFF
15 TRBJ2-7 TRBD2 once TRBV7-9 TGTGCCAGCACCGTCGGGACTAGCGTAACCTACGAGCAGTACTTC CASTVGTSVTYEQYF